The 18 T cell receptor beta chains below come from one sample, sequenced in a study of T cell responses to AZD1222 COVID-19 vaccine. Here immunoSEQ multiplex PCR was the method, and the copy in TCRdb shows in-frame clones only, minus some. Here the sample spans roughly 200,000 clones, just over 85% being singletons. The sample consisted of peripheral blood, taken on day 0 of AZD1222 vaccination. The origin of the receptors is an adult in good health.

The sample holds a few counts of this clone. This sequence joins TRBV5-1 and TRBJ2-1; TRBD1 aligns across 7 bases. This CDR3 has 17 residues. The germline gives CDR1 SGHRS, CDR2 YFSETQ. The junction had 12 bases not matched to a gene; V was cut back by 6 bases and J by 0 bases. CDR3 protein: CASTDRDSPSSYNEQFF. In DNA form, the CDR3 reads TGCGCCAGCACCGACCGGGACAGCCCGAGCTCCTACAATGAGCAGTTCTTC.

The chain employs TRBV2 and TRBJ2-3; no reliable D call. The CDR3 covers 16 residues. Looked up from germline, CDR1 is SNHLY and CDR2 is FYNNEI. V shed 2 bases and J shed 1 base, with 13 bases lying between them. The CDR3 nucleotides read TGTGCCAGCAGTGAATGGGCCGTTGGTGGCACAGATACGCAGTATTTT. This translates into CASSEWAVGGTDTQYF.

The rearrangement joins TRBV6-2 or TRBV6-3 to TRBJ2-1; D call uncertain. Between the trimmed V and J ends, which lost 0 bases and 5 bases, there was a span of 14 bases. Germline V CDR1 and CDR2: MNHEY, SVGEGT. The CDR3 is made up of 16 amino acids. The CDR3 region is CASSYSGQFNDNEQFF. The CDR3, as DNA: TGTGCCAGCAGTTACTCTGGGCAATTCAACGACAATGAGCAGTTCTTC.

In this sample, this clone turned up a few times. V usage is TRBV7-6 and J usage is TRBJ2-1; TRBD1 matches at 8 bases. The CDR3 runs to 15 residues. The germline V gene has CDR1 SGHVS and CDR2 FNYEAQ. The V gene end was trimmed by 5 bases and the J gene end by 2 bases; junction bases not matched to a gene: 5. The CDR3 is CASSLRQGTYNEQFF. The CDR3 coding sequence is TGTGCCAGCAGCCTTCGACAGGGGACCTACAATGAGCAGTTCTTC.

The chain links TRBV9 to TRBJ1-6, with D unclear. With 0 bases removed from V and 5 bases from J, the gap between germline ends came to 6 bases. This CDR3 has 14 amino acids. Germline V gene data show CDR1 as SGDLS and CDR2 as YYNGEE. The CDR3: CASSVGSDNSPLHF. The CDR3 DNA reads TGTGCCAGCAGCGTAGGGTCAGATAATTCACCCCTCCACTTT. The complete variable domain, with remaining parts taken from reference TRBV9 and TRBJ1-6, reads DSGVTQTPKHLITATGQRVTLRCSPRSGDLSVYWYQQSLDQGLQFLIQYYNGEERAKGNILERFSAQQFPDLHSELNLSSLELGDSALYFCASSVGSDNSPLHFGNGTRLTVT.

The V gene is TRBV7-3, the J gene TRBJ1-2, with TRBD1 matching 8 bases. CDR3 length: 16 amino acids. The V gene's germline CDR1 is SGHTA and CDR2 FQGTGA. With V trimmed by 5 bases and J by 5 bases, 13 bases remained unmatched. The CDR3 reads CASSQEPGGGGYGYTF. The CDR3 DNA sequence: TGTGCCAGCAGCCAAGAACCAGGGGGCGGAGGTTATGGCTACACCTTC.

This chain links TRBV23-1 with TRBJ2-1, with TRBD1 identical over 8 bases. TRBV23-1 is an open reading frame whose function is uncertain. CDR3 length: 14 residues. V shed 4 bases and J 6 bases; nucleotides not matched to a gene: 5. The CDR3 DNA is TGCGCCAGCAGTCCCGCAGGGGGCTCCAATGAGCAGTTCTTC. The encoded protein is CASSPAGGSNEQFF.

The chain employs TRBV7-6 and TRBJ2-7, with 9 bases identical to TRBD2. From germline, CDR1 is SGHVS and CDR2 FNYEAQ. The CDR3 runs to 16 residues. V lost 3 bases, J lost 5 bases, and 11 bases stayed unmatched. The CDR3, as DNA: TGTGCCAGCAGCTTGGGGTTGCGGGGGGGCCTAGACGAGCAGTACTTC. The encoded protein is CASSLGLRGGLDEQYF.

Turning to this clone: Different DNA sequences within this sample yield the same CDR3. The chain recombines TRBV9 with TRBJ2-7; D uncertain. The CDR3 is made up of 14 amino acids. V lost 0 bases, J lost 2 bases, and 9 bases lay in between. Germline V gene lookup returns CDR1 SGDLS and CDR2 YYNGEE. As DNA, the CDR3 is TGTGCCAGCAGCGTAGGAACCGGTACCTACGAGCAGTACTTC. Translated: CASSVGTGTYEQYF.

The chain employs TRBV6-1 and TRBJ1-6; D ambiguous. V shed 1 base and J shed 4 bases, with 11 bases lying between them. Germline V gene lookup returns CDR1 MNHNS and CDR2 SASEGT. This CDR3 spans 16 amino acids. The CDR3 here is CASSEVRGQYNSPLHF. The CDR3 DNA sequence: TGTGCCAGCAGTGAAGTTCGAGGGCAGTATAATTCACCCCTCCACTTT.

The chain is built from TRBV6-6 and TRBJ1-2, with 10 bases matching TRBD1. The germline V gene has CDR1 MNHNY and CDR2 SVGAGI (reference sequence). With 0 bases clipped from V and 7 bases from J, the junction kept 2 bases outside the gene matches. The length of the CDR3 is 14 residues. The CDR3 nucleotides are TGTGCCAGCAGTTACTCGACAGGGGGCGGTGGCTACACCTTC. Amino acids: CASSYSTGGGGYTF.

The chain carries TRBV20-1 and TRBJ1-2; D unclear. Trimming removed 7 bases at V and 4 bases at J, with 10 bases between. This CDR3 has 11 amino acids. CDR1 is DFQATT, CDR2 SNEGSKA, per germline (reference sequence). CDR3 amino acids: CSVRDSYGYTF. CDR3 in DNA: TGCAGTGTAAGGGATAGCTATGGCTACACCTTC.

Here the CDR3 reads CASSTPTWYGYTF. The CDR3 nucleotides read TGTGCCAGCAGCACTCCCACTTGGTATGGCTACACCTTC. The chain uses TRBV9 and TRBJ1-2, with D hard to call. V was cut by 4 bases and J by 5 bases, with 12 bases left in between. The CDR3 runs 13 residues. Germline V gene sequence: CDR1 SGDLS, CDR2 YYNGEE.

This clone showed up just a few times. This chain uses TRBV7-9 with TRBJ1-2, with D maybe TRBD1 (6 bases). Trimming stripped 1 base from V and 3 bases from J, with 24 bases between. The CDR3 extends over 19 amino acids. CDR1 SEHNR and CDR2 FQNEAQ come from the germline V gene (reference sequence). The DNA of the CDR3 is TGTGCCAGCAGCTTAGGCCGATTGCGGGGGCGGTCCGATGACTATGGCTACACCTTC. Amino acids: CASSLGRLRGRSDDYGYTF.

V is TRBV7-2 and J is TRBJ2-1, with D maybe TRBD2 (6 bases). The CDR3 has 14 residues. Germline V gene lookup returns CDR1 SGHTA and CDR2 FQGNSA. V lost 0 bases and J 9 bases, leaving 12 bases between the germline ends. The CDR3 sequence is CASSLAPPAGEQFF. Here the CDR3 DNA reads TGTGCCAGCAGCTTAGCCCCCCCAGCGGGTGAGCAGTTCTTC.

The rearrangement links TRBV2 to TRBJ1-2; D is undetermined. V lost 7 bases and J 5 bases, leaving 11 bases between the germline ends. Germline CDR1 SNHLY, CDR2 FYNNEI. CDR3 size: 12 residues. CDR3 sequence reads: CASMYTDYGYTF. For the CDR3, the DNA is TGTGCCAGCATGTACACGGATTATGGCTACACCTTC.

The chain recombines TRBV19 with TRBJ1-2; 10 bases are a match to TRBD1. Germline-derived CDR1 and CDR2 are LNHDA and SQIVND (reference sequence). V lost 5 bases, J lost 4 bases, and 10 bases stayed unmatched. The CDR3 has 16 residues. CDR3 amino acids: CASSPYGTGATYGYTF. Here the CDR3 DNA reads TGTGCCAGTAGTCCCTACGGGACAGGGGCGACCTATGGCTACACCTTC.

The DNA for the CDR3 is TGTGCCAGCACCCCCAGACAGGGCTACCCCTACGAGCAGTACTTC. Translated, it gives CASTPRQGYPYEQYF. The V call is TRBV27, the J call TRBJ2-7, with TRBD1 matching over 7 bases. The germline CDR1 and CDR2 sequences are MNHEY and SMNVEV (reference sequence). V gave up 7 bases and J gave up 2 bases; unmatched junction bases: 11. The length of the CDR3 is 15 residues.